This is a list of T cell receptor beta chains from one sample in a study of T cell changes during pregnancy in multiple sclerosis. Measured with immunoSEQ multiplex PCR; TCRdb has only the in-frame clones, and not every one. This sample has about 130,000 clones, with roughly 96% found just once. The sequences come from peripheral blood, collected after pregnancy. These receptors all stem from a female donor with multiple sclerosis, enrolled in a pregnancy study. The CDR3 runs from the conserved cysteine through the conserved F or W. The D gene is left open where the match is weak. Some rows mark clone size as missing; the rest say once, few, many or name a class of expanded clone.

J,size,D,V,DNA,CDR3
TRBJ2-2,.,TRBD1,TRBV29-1,TGCAGCGTAGCCGGGACAGGGGGCCGAGGGGAGCTGTTTTTT,CSVAGTGGRGELFF
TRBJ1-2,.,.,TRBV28,TGTGCCAGCAGTTTACGAGACCTAGGCTATGGCTACACCTTC,CASSLRDLGYGYTF
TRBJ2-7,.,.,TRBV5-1,TGCGCCAGCAGCTTCGGACACAAACGGTACTTCTACGAGCAGTACTTC,CASSFGHKRYFYEQYF
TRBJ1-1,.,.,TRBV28,TGTGCCAGCAGTTTACGAGCCGTTAGGAACACTGAAGCTTTCTTT,CASSLRAVRNTEAFF
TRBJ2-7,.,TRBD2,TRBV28,TGTGCCAGCAGTTCCCCTGGTAGCGGGAGGTTTTACGAGCAGTACTTC,CASSSPGSGRFYEQYF
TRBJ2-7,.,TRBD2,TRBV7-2,TGTGCCAGCAGCCCCCCACCTAGCGGGAGGGCCACGAGCTCCTACGAGCAGTACTTC,CASSPPPSGRATSSYEQYF
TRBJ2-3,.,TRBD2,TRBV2,TGTGCCAGCAGTGAAGCGGTAACTAGCGGGACAGATACGCAGTATTTT,CASSEAVTSGTDTQYF
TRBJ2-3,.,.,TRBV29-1,TGCAGCGTTGGTTATGCAGATACGCAGTATTTT,CSVGYADTQYF
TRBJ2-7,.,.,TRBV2,TGTGCCAGCAGTCAAACGACCTTTAGCGATGAGCAGTACTTC,CASSQTTFSDEQYF
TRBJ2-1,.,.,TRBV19,TGTGCCAGTAGCTGGGGATCAGGGGTTGAGCAGTTCTTC,CASSWGSGVEQFF
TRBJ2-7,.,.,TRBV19,TGTGCCAGTAGTATGACCACCCCCGGAGGCAGGTGGGGCGAGCAGTACTTC,CASSMTTPGGRWGEQYF
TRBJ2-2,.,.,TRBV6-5,TGTGCCAGCAGCGAGACCCCAGCGACGTCCGGGGAGCTGTTTTTT,CASSETPATSGELFF
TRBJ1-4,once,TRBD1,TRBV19,TGTGCCAGTAAGACAGGGCTGACTAATGAAAAACTGTTTTTT,CASKTGLTNEKLFF
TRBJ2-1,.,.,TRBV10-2,TGCGCCAGCAGTCTAAAGTATGAGCAGTTCTTC,CASSLKYEQFF
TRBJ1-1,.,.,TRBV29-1,TGCAGCGTTGAAGATAAACAGGTCGAAGCTTTCTTT,CSVEDKQVEAFF
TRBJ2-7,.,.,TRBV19,TGTGCCAGTAGTATTCAACAGGGTTCCTACTACGAGCAGTACTTC,CASSIQQGSYYEQYF
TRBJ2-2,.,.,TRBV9,TGTGCCAGCAGCGTAGCTGGGCAGCACACCGGGGAGCTGTTTTTT,CASSVAGQHTGELFF
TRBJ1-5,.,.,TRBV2,TGTGCCAGCAGTGAATGGGCAGGGCCTAATCAGCCCCAGCATTTT,CASSEWAGPNQPQHF
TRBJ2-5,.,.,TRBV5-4,TGTGCCAGCAGCTTGGAGGCAGGTTCAGAGACCCAGTACTTC,CASSLEAGSETQYF
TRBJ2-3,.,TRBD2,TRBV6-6,TGTGCCAGCAGTTACTCCCGGACTAGCCACACAGATACGCAGTATTTT,CASSYSRTSHTDTQYF
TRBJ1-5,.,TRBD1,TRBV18,TGTGCCAGCTCACCAGGACAGGGAATTCGGCCCCAGCATTTT,CASSPGQGIRPQHF
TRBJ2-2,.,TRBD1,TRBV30,TGTGCCTGGAGACGACAGGGGGCCGGGGAGCTGTTTTTT,CAWRRQGAGELFF
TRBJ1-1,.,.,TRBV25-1,TGTGCCAGCAGTGAATCTGGGGCAGTCTACACTGAAGCTTTCTTT,CASSESGAVYTEAFF
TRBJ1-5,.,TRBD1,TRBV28,TGTGCCAGCACCATGACAGGGGGAGACAATCAGCCCCAGCATTTT,CASTMTGGDNQPQHF
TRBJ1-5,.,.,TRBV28,TGTGCCAGCAACGTAGGGGCGACGCATGGTCAGCCCCAGCATTTT,CASNVGATHGQPQHF
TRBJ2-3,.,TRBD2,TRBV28,TGTGCCAGCAGTTTATATGGCGGGAGACTGGGTACGCAGTATTTT,CASSLYGGRLGTQYF
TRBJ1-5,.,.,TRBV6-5,TGTGCCAGCAGTTTACAAAGCAATCAGCCCCAGCATTTT,CASSLQSNQPQHF
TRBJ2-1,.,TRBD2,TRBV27,TGTGCCAGCAGTTTTCGGACTAGCGGGAGCTCCTATGAGCAGTTCTTC,CASSFRTSGSSYEQFF
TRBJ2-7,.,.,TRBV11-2,TGTGCCAGCAGGCCGGGACTTAGGAGCTCCTACGAGCAGTACTTC,CASRPGLRSSYEQYF
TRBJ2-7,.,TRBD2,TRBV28,TGTGCCAGCAGTTTATGGGCGGGAGGGTCGCGTACAGAGCAGTACTTC,CASSLWAGGSRTEQYF
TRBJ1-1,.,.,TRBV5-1,TGCGCCAGCAGCTTGGCCCTCGGGGACACTGAAGCTTTCTTT,CASSLALGDTEAFF
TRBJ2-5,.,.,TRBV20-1,TGCAGTGCTAGGGGGGGAGAGACCCAGTACTTC,CSARGGETQYF
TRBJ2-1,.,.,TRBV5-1,TGCGCCAGCAGCTTGGAACTCCGCGATGAGCAGTTCTTC,CASSLELRDEQFF
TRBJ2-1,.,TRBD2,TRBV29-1,TGCAGCGTTGAAGACGCCCAGCGGGAGGCCAACGGCAATGAGCAGTTCTTC,CSVEDAQREANGNEQFF
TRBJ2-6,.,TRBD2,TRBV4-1,TGCGCCAGCAGCCAAGAGAATAGCGGGATGCGTGGGGCCAACGTCCTGACTTTC,CASSQENSGMRGANVLTF
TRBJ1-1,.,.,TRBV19,TGTGCCAGTTTTGGGGAGGGCTGGACTGAAGCTTTCTTT,CASFGEGWTEAFF
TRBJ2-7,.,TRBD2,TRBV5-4,TGTGCCAGCAGCTGGTGGCGGGACTACTACGAGCAGTACTTC,CASSWWRDYYEQYF
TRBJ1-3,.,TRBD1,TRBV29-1,TGCAGCGTTACACCACAGGGGTTTGGAAACACCATATATTTT,CSVTPQGFGNTIYF
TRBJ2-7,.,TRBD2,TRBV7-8,TGTGCCAGCAGCTTAGGGTCTGCGGGAGTAAATCCTTACGAGCAGTACTTC,CASSLGSAGVNPYEQYF
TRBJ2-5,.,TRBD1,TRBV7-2,TGTGCCAGCAGCGCGACAGGGGGCACGTTAGAGACCCAGTACTTC,CASSATGGTLETQYF
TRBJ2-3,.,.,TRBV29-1,TGCAGCGTTATGGGAGCCCGGGCAGATACGCAGTATTTT,CSVMGARADTQYF
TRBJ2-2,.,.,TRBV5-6,TGTGCCAGCAGCCGCAGGGATCCCGGGGAGCTGTTTTTT,CASSRRDPGELFF
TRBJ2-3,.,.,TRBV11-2,TGTGCCAGCAGCTTAGGTGCGGGAAGCACAGATACGCAGTATTTT,CASSLGAGSTDTQYF
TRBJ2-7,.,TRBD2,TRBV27,TGTGCCAGCGCCCCGACCGGGACTAGCGGGAGGCTCTCCTACGAGCAGTACTTC,CASAPTGTSGRLSYEQYF
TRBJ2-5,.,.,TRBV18,TGTGCCAGCTCACGAAAGGGGGAGACCCAGTACTTC,CASSRKGETQYF
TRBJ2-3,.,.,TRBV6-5,TGTGCCAGCAGTTACGGGCTGCGGGACACAGATACGCAGTATTTT,CASSYGLRDTDTQYF
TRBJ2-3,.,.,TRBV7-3,TGTGCCAGCAGCTCCCCCGAAAGGGGAGGAGATACGCAGTATTTT,CASSSPERGGDTQYF
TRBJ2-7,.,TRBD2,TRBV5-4,TGTGCCAGCAGTCGTACACTTCCGGGACTAGCGGGAATCTACGAGCAGTACTTC,CASSRTLPGLAGIYEQYF
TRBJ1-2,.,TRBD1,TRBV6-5,TGTGCCAGCAGACTCAGGACAGGGTCCTATGGCTACACCTTC,CASRLRTGSYGYTF
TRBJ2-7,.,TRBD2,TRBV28,TGTGCCAGCAGTTTAGCGGGAGTGACCTACGAGCAGTACTTC,CASSLAGVTYEQYF
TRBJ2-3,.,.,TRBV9,TGTGCCAGCAGCGTTTCACCGGGACTGGGCACAGATACGCAGTATTTT,CASSVSPGLGTDTQYF
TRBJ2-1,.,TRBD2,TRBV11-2,TGTGCCAGCAGCAGCCCGAAGGCAGGACTAGCGAGCAATGAGCAGTTCTTC,CASSSPKAGLASNEQFF
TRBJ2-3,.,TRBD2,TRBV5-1,TGCGCCAGCAGCGCTAGCGGACGCACAGATACGCAGTATTTT,CASSASGRTDTQYF
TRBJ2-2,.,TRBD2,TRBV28,TGTGCCAGCAGCTCAAAACTAGCGGGAGCCGGGGAGCTGTTTTTT,CASSSKLAGAGELFF
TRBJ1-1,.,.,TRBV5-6,TGTGCCAGCAGCTTGATCTGGGAGTCAGTAGCTTTCTTT,CASSLIWESVAFF
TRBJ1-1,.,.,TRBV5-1,TGCGCCAGCAGCCCCGCGATACGCACTGAAGCTTTCTTT,CASSPAIRTEAFF
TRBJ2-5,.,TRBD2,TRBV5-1,TGCGCCAGCAGCTTGGGTAGGGAGGGGTTCCAAGAGACCCAGTACTTC,CASSLGREGFQETQYF